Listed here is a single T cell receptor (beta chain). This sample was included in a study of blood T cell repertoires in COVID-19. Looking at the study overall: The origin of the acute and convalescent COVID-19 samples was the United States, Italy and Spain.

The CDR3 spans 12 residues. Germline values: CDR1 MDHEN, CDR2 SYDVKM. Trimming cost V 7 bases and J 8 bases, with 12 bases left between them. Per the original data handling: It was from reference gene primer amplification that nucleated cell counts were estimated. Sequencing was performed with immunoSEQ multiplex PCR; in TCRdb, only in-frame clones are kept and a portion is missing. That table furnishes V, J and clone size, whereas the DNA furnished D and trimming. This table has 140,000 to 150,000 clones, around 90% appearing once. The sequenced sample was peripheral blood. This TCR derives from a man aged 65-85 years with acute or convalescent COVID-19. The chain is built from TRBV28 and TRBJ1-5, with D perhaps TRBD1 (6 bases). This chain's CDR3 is CASNGGLEPQHF. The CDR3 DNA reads TGTGCCAGCAACGGGGGGCTTGAGCCCCAGCATTTT.